One and the same sample provided the 7 T cell receptor beta chains below, sequenced in a study of cytomegalovirus exposure and HLA in healthy donors. Profiled with immunoSEQ multiplex PCR; TCRdb holds only in-frame clones, not every one. This repertoire shows some 310,000 clones, roughly 88% found once; its top ten account for roughly 0.88%. What was sequenced was PBMCs. The receptors were sampled from a man aged 25-40 years in good health and CMV-seronegative.

A single count supports this clone. This chain joins TRBV28 and TRBJ1-2, with a tentative D call TRBD1 (6 bases). This CDR3 has 16 amino acids. The germline V gene has CDR1 MDHEN and CDR2 SYDVKM. Deletions cut 6 bases from V and 3 bases from J, with 20 bases between. CDR3 DNA sequence: TGTGCCAGCAGCCGAGGGCGAGACAGGCGCTACTATGGCTACACCTTC. Its protein product is CASSRGRDRRYYGYTF.

The V call is TRBV5-6, the J call TRBJ1-2; D gene unclear. This CDR3 is built from 15 residues. V lost 4 bases, J lost 4 bases, and 17 bases lay in between. Germline values: CDR1 SGHDT, CDR2 YYEEEE. CDR3 protein: CASSAGPEGGYGYTF. The DNA for the CDR3 is TGTGCCAGCAGCGCCGGTCCGGAGGGCGGCTATGGCTACACCTTC.

In this sample, this clone turned up once. V is TRBV6-1 and J is TRBJ2-7; maybe TRBD1 (6 bases). The CDR3 loop spans 14 amino acids. CDR1 is MNHNS and CDR2 is SASEGT in the germline V gene. V shed 3 bases and J shed 0 bases, with 9 bases lying between them. Here the CDR3 DNA reads TGTGCCAGCAGTGATCGGGACATCTCCTACGAGCAGTACTTC. Translating gives CASSDRDISYEQYF.

The chain links TRBV2 to TRBJ1-4; D might be TRBD1 (5 bases). The length of the CDR3 is 15 residues. Trimming shortened V by 5 bases and J by 4 bases, and 14 bases separated the two germline ends. Germline V gene sequence: CDR1 SNHLY, CDR2 FYNNEI. CDR3 protein: CASSRDSKRNEKLFF. DNA for the CDR3: TGTGCCAGCAGTCGAGACAGTAAGCGTAATGAAAAACTGTTTTTT.

The count of this clone is one. The chain links TRBV7-6 to TRBJ1-1; D perhaps matches TRBD1 (5 bases). This CDR3 has 15 residues. V was shortened by 5 bases and J by 5 bases, with 18 bases between the two germline ends. CDR1 SGHVS and CDR2 FNYEAQ come from the germline V gene. The CDR3 loop is CASSADSQGRTEAFF. In nucleotides, the CDR3 is TGTGCCAGCAGCGCCGACTCTCAGGGTAGGACTGAAGCTTTCTTT.

This chain joins TRBV5-6 and TRBJ2-3; tentatively, D is TRBD1 (6 bases). V was cut by 3 bases and J by 2 bases, with 13 bases left in between. Germline V gives CDR1 SGHDT, CDR2 YYEEEE. This CDR3 comprises 15 residues. CDR3: CASSYSTGSTDTQYF. Written as DNA, the CDR3 is TGTGCCAGCAGCTACTCGACAGGTTCCACAGATACGCAGTATTTT.

This clone was observed a few times. Distinct nucleotide sequences in the sample also encode this CDR3. The rearrangement joins TRBV5-1 to TRBJ1-2; D may be TRBD1 (5 bases). CDR1 and CDR2 from the germline V gene are SGHRS and YFSETQ. V was clipped by 1 base and J by 0 bases, with 7 bases between them. The CDR3 consists of 14 residues. The CDR3 here is CASSLQGANYGYTF. Here the CDR3 DNA reads TGCGCCAGCAGCTTGCAAGGGGCTAACTATGGCTACACCTTC.